One sample yielded the 22 T cell receptor beta chains listed below, sequenced in a study of long-term antiretroviral therapy in people with HIV (dated by TCRdb to between 2021 and 2023). The immunoSEQ hsTCRB v3.0 assay was used at survey level resolution to sequence the TRB variable region. TCRdb limited this immuneACCESS table to in-frame rearrangements with V and J called. A share of clones is missing; checked studies link under half to unresolved V genes, and the rest is unexplained. The sample table contains about 18,000 clones; only one count was recorded for 85% to 95% of them. The ten largest clones add up to around 1.4% of the sample. The sequencing here drew on unsorted PBMCs, taken more than 10 years after starting antiretroviral therapy. The receptors were gathered from a man younger than 45 with HIV.

The sample holds one count of this clone. CDR3 protein: CASSPEGSHGYTF. The CDR3 nucleotides read TGTGCCAGCTCACCCGAGGGGAGCCATGGCTACACCTTC. V gene TRBV18 combines with J gene TRBJ1-2; maybe TRBD1 (5 bases). Germline CDR1 and CDR2: KGHSH and LQKENI. The CDR3 is 13 residues long. Deletions cut 3 bases from V and 6 bases from J, with 11 bases between. Full variable domain (rest looked up from reference TRBV18 and TRBJ1-2): NAGVMQNPRHLVRRRGQEARLRCSPMKGHSHVYWYRQLPEEGLKFMVYLQKENIIDESGMPKERFSAEFPKEGPSILRIQQVVRGDSAAYFCASSPEGSHGYTFGSGTRLTVV.

The chain carries TRBV2 and TRBJ2-7, with 9 bases fitting TRBD1. Germline assignment: CDR1 SNHLY and CDR2 FYNNEI. This CDR3 is 13 amino acids long. The V gene end was trimmed by 6 bases and the J gene end by 7 bases; junction bases not matched to a gene: 7. The DNA of the CDR3 is TGTGCCAGCAGCCGGGACAGGGCGGATGAGCAGTACTTC. It encodes CASSRDRADEQYF.

This chain uses TRBV18 with TRBJ1-1; no clear D gene. Germline V gene lookup returns CDR1 KGHSH and CDR2 LQKENI. Deletions cut 0 bases from V and 7 bases from J, with 15 bases between. The CDR3 consists of 15 residues. Written as DNA, the CDR3 is TGTGCCAGCTCACCACCGGCAGCACCCGCAGGTGAAGCTTTCTTT. Translation gives CASSPPAAPAGEAFF.

This chain links TRBV28 with TRBJ1-5, with TRBD1 as a possible D gene (5 bases). Germline-derived CDR1 and CDR2 are MDHEN and SYDVKM. CDR3 size: 13 residues. Trimming stripped 9 bases from V and 0 bases from J, with 9 bases between. In DNA form, the CDR3 reads TGTGCCAGGGGGGGGTATAGCAATCAGCCCCAGCATTTT. Protein: CARGGYSNQPQHF.

The V call is TRBV28, the J call TRBJ1-5; weak D call: TRBD1 (5 bases). Germline CDR1 MDHEN, CDR2 SYDVKM. The V gene lost 3 bases and the J gene lost 5 bases, with 17 bases spanning the gap. CDR3 length equals 16 residues. CDR3 sequence: CASSFPWKGLDQPQHF. CDR3 DNA sequence: TGTGCCAGCAGTTTTCCGTGGAAGGGGTTGGATCAGCCCCAGCATTTT.

This rearrangement joins TRBV5-6 to TRBJ2-7; a possible D gene is TRBD1 (6 bases). CDR1 is SGHDT and CDR2 is YYEEEE in the germline V gene. V was trimmed by 1 base and J by 5 bases, leaving 10 bases between them. The CDR3 runs 13 residues. The CDR3 bases are TGTGCCAGCAGCTTGTACAGGGACGACGAGCAGTACGTC. As protein: CASSLYRDDEQYV.

The rearrangement links TRBV28 to TRBJ2-4, with D hard to call. The length of the CDR3 is 11 residues. Germline V lookup: CDR1 MDHEN, CDR2 SYDVKM. Trimming stripped 3 bases from V and 9 bases from J, with 6 bases between. The CDR3 coding sequence is TGTGCCAGCAGTTTGTCCCGCATTCAGTACTTC. It specifies CASSLSRIQYF.

CDR3 in amino acids: CASSYTGGDTEAFF. The CDR3 coding sequence is TGTGCCAGCAGTTACACAGGAGGGGACACTGAAGCTTTCTTT. This chain connects TRBV6-6 to TRBJ1-1; D possibly corresponds to TRBD1 (5 bases). The CDR3 covers 14 residues. Trimming pared 2 bases from V and 3 bases from J, leaving 10 bases between. The germline V gene has CDR1 MNHNY and CDR2 SVGAGI (reference sequence).

For this clone: The junction differs from germline at one of its ends, possibly a read error. The genes are TRBV6-1 and TRBJ2-1; TRBD2 matches at 7 bases. The CDR3 loop spans 17 amino acids. Germline loops: CDR1 MNHNS, CDR2 SASEGT. In DNA, the CDR3 is TGTGCCATCAGTGAGTCTGGGGCCAGCGGGGACTACAATGAGCAGTTCTTC. It is translated as CAISESGASGDYNEQFF.

This clone was observed a single time. J is TRBJ1-6 and V is TRBV25-1; possibly TRBD1 for D (5 bases). In germline, CDR1 is MGHDK, CDR2 SYGVNS. The CDR3 runs to 13 residues. Trimming shortened V by 4 bases and J by 7 bases, and 8 bases separated the two germline ends. DNA for the CDR3: TGTGCCAGCAGTGTTGGGGCCAATTCACCCCTCCACTTT. Amino acid sequence: CASSVGANSPLHF.

The chain recombines TRBV5-1 with TRBJ2-5, with D uncertain. Germline-derived CDR1 and CDR2 are SGHRS and YFSETQ. Trimming cost V 0 bases and J 4 bases, with 13 bases left between them. The length of the CDR3 is 15 residues. The CDR3 spells CASSLAPLVGETQYF. The CDR3, as DNA: TGCGCCAGCAGCTTGGCCCCCCTGGTGGGAGAGACCCAGTACTTC.

The chain has TRBV5-1 and TRBJ2-6; D ambiguous. Trimming left V 3 bases short and J 1 base short, with 14 bases between. Germline CDR1 reads SGHRS; CDR2 reads YFSETQ. The CDR3 length is 17 residues. The CDR3 bases are TGCGCCAGCAGCTCCGGGCCAAGAGGTTCTGGGGCCAACGTCCTGACTTTC. Its protein is CASSSGPRGSGANVLTF.

This rearrangement joins TRBV30 to TRBJ1-5; 8 bases are shared with TRBD1. V lost 0 bases and J lost 5; bases outside the gene matches: 0. The CDR3 covers 13 residues. Germline-derived CDR1 and CDR2 are GTSNPN and SVGIG (reference sequence). The CDR3 protein is CAWSVQGDQPQHF. In nucleotides, the CDR3 is TGTGCCTGGAGTGTACAGGGGGATCAGCCCCAGCATTTT.

This clone was detected a few times. The genes are TRBV7-3 and TRBJ2-1, with TRBD1 matching over 7 bases. Germline CDR1 and CDR2: SGHTA and FQGTGA. The CDR3 spans 14 residues. The ends lost 3 bases at V and 5 bases at J; junction bases unmatched: 4. CDR3 in DNA: TGTGCCAGCAGCTTGGGACAGAATAACAATGAGCAGTTCTTC. Translation: CASSLGQNNNEQFF. The full variable domain, with the rest looked up from reference TRBV7-3 and TRBJ2-1, is GAGVSQTPSNKVTEKGKYVELRCDPISGHTALYWYRQSLGQGPEFLIYFQGTGAADDSGLPNDRFFAVRPEGSVSTLKIQRTERGDSAVYLCASSLGQNNNEQFFGPGTRLTVL.

V is TRBV7-8 and J is TRBJ2-4; 12 nucleotides match TRBD2. This CDR3 is built from 17 residues. CDR1 is SGHVS, CDR2 FQNEAQ, per germline. V was clipped by 2 bases and J by 2 bases; unmatched bases: 4. The CDR3 spells CASSLSSGGASKNIQYF. The DNA of the CDR3 is TGTGCCAGCAGCTTATCTAGCGGGGGGGCGTCCAAAAACATTCAGTACTTC.

The chain is built from TRBV10-3 and TRBJ2-7, with 8 bases identical to TRBD1. Germline-derived CDR1 and CDR2 are ENHRY and SYGVKD. V was pared by 6 bases and J by 6 bases, with 10 bases of the junction left unmatched. This CDR3 region has 14 residues. CDR3 nucleotides: TGTGCCATCAGCTTAGGACAGGGCCCCTCCGAGCAGTACTTC. Its translation is CAISLGQGPSEQYF.

The CDR3 sequence is CATSKDRVTDTQYF. CDR3 nucleotides: TGTGCCACCAGCAAGGACAGGGTCACAGATACGCAGTATTTT. The chain couples TRBV15 to TRBJ2-3; TRBD1 matches at 8 bases. This CDR3 comprises 14 residues. V trimming: 4 bases; J trimming: 2 bases; junction bases outside the gene matches: 2. Germline-derived CDR1 and CDR2 are LNHNV and YYDKDF (reference sequence).

This sequence joins TRBV7-9 and TRBJ1-5, with D possibly matching TRBD1 (5 bases). This CDR3 is built from 17 residues. The V end was cut by 1 base, the J end by 4 bases, with 17 bases between. The V gene's germline CDR1 is SEHNR and CDR2 FQNEAQ (reference sequence). The CDR3 region is CASSLVWGVEGNQPQHF. DNA for the CDR3: TGTGCCAGCAGCTTAGTTTGGGGGGTGGAGGGAAATCAGCCCCAGCATTTT.

This clone was seen once. J is TRBJ1-1 and V is TRBV6-4; the D is unclear. CDR1 and CDR2 (germline): MRHNA, SNTAGT. The CDR3 loop spans 14 amino acids. V lost 0 bases to trimming and J lost 4 bases, with 9 bases between them. For the CDR3, the DNA is TGTGCCAGCAGTGACTCAAGGGAAAGCACTGAAGCTTTCTTT. Translation: CASSDSRESTEAFF.

The chain employs TRBV9 and TRBJ1-6, with a possible D match to TRBD1 (5 bases). The CDR3 runs 15 residues. The V end was cut by 0 bases, the J end by 7 bases, with 11 bases between. The germline V gene has CDR1 SGDLS and CDR2 YYNGEE. CDR3 DNA: TGTGCCAGCAGCGTAGCCCAGGGCGGGAATTCACCCCTCCACTTT. Amino acid sequence: CASSVAQGGNSPLHF. Based on the CDR3 plus reference TRBV9 and TRBJ1-6, the full variable domain is DSGVTQTPKHLITATGQRVTLRCSPRSGDLSVYWYQQSLDQGLQFLIQYYNGEERAKGNILERFSAQQFPDLHSELNLSSLELGDSALYFCASSVAQGGNSPLHFGNGTRLTVT.

The chain recombines TRBV11-3 with TRBJ2-1, with TRBD2 identical over 8 bases. Unmatched junction bases numbered 3, after V lost 0 bases and J lost 5 bases. The germline V gene has CDR1 SGHNT and CDR2 YENEEA. CDR3 length: 15 residues. CDR3 region: CASSLDGGGNNEQFF. In nucleotides, the CDR3 is TGTGCCAGCAGCTTAGATGGCGGGGGGAACAATGAGCAGTTCTTC.

The V and J genes are TRBV2 and TRBJ2-6; D possibly corresponds to TRBD2 (5 bases). This CDR3 is built from 16 residues. Trimming took 0 bases from V and 1 from J, leaving 7 bases between them. Germline values: CDR1 SNHLY, CDR2 FYNNEI. CDR3: CASSEALGSGANVLTF. The CDR3 nucleotides are TGTGCCAGCAGTGAAGCACTAGGGTCTGGGGCCAACGTCCTGACTTTC. The variable domain in full, with the rest retrieved from reference TRBV2 and TRBJ2-6, is EPEVTQTPSHQVTQMGQEVILRCVPISNHLYFYWYRQILGQKVEFLVSFYNNEISEKSEIFDDQFSVERPDGSNFTLKIRSTKLEDSAMYFCASSEALGSGANVLTFGAGSRLTVL.